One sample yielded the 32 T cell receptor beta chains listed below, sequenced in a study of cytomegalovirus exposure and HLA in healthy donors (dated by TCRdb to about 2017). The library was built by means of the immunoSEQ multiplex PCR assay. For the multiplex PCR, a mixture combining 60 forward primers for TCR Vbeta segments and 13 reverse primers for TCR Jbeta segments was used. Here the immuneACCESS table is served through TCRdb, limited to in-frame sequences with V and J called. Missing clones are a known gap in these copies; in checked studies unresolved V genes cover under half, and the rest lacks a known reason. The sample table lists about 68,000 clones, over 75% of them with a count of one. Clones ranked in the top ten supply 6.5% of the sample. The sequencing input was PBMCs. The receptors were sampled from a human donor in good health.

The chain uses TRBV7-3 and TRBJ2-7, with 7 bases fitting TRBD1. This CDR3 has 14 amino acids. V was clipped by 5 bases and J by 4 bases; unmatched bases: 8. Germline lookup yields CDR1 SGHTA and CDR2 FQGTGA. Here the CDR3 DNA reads TGTGCCAGCAGCCCCGACAGGGCTAGGTACGAGCAGTACTTC. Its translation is CASSPDRARYEQYF.

DNA for the CDR3: TGTGCCACCCTCGGGGGAAGGGGTGGATTCAATCAGCCCCAGCATTTT. Its protein is CATLGGRGGFNQPQHF. The J gene is TRBJ1-5, the V gene TRBV28; possibly TRBD1 for D (5 bases). Germline V gene lookup returns CDR1 MDHEN and CDR2 SYDVKM. Trimming removed 10 bases at V and 3 bases at J, with 22 bases between. The CDR3 consists of 16 residues.

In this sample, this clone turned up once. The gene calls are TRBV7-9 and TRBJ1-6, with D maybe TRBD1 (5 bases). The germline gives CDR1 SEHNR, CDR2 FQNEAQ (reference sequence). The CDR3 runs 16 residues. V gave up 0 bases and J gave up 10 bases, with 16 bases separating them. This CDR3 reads CASSLATGGAHSPLHF. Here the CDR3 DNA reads TGTGCCAGCAGCTTAGCGACGGGAGGGGCGCACTCACCCCTCCACTTT.

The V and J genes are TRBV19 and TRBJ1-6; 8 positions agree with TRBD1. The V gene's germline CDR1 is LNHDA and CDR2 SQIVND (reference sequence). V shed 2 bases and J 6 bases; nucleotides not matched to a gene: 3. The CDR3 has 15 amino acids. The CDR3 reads CASSIQGAANSPLHF. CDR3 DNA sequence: TGTGCCAGTAGTATACAGGGGGCGGCTAATTCACCCCTCCACTTT. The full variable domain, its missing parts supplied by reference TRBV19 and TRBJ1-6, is DGGITQSPKYLFRKEGQNVTLSCEQNLNHDAMYWYRQDPGQGLRLIYYSQIVNDFQKGDIAEGYSVSREKKESFPLTVTSAQKNPTAFYLCASSIQGAANSPLHFGNGTRLTVT.

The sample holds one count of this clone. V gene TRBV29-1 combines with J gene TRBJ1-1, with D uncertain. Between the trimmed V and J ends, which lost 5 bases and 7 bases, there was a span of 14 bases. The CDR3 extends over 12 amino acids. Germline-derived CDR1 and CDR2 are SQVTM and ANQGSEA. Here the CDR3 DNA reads TGCAGCGTTTTTGAGGTCAGACTTGAAGCTTTCTTT. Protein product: CSVFEVRLEAFF.

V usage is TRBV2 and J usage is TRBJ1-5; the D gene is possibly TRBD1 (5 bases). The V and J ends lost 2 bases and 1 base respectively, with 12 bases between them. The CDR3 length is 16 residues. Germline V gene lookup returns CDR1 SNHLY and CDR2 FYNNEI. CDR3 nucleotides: TGTGCCAGCAGTGAATTCGACAGCGTGAGCAATCAGCCCCAGCATTTT. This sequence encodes CASSEFDSVSNQPQHF.

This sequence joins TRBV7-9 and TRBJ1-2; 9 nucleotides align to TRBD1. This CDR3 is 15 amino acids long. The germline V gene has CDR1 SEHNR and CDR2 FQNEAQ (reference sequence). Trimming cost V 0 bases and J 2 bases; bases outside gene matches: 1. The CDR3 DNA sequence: TGTGCCAGCAGCTTAGCGGGACAGGGAAACTATGGCTACACCTTC. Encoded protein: CASSLAGQGNYGYTF. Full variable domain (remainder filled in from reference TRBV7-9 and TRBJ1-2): DTGVSQNPRHKITKRGQNVTFRCDPISEHNRLYWYRQTLGQGPEFLTYFQNEAQLEKSRLLSDRFSAERPKGSFSTLEIQRTEQGDSAMYLCASSLAGQGNYGYTFGSGTRLTVV.

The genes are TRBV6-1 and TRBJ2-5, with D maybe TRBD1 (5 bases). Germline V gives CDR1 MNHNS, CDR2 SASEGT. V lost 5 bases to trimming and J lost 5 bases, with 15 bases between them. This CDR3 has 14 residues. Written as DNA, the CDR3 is TGTGCCAGCAGTTATTGGCAGGGTCTTGAGACCCAGTACTTC. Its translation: CASSYWQGLETQYF.

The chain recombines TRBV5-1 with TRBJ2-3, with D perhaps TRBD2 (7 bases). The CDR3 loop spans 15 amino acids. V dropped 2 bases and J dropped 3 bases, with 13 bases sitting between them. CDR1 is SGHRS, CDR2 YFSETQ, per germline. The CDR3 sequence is CASSFARGGTDTQYF. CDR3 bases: TGCGCCAGCAGCTTTGCGAGGGGGGGAACAGATACGCAGTATTTT.

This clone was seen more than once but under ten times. CDR3: CASSEALARGNEQFF. The CDR3 coding sequence is TGTGCCAGCAGTGAAGCGCTCGCTCGCGGCAATGAGCAGTTCTTC. The chain recombines TRBV6-1 with TRBJ2-1; D uncertain. The CDR3 length is 15 residues. Germline lookup yields CDR1 MNHNS and CDR2 SASEGT. Trimming pared 0 bases from V and 6 bases from J, leaving 12 bases between.

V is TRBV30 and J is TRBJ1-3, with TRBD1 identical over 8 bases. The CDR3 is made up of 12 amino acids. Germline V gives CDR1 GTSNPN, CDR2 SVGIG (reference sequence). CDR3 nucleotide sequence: TGTTCCATCAGGGGGCTTGGAAACACCATATATTTT. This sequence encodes CSIRGLGNTIYF.

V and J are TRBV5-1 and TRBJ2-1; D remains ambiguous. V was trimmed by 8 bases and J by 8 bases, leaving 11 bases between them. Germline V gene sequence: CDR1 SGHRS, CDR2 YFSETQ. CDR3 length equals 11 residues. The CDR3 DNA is TGCGCCAGTCATAGCTCGTATGAGCAGTTCTTC. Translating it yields CASHSSYEQFF.

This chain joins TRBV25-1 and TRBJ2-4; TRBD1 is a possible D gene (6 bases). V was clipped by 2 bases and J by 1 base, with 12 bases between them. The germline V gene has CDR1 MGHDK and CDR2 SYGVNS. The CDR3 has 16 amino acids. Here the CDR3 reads CASSEQGNGAKNIQYF. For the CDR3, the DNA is TGTGCCAGCAGTGAACAGGGGAACGGGGCCAAAAACATTCAGTACTTC.

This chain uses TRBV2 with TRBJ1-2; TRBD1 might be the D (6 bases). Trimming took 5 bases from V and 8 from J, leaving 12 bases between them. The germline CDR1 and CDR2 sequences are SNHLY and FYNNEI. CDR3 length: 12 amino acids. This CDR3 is CASSLRDIGYTF. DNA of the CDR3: TGTGCCAGCAGTTTACGGGACATCGGCTACACCTTC. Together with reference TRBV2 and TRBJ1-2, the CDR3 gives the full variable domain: EPEVTQTPSHQVTQMGQEVILRCVPISNHLYFYWYRQILGQKVEFLVSFYNNEISEKSEIFDDQFSVERPDGSNFTLKIRSTKLEDSAMYFCASSLRDIGYTFGSGTRLTVV.

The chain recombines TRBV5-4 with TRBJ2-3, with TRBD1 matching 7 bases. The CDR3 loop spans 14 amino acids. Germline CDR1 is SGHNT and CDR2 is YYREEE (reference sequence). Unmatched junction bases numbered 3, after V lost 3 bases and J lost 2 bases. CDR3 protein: CASSSGTATDTQYF. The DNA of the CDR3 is TGTGCCAGCAGCTCCGGGACAGCCACAGATACGCAGTATTTT.

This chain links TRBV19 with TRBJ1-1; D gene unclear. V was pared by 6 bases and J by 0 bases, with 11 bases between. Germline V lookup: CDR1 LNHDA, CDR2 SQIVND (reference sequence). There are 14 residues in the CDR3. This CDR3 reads CASSLTPMNTEAFF. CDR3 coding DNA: TGTGCCAGTAGCTTGACACCGATGAACACTGAAGCTTTCTTT.

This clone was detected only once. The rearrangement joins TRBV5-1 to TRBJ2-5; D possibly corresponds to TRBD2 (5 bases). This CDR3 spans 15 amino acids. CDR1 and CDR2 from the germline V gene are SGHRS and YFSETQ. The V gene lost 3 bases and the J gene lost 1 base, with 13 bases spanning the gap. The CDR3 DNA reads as TGCGCCAGCAGCTCGCGGACGGGAATCCAAGAGACCCAGTACTTC. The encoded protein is CASSSRTGIQETQYF.

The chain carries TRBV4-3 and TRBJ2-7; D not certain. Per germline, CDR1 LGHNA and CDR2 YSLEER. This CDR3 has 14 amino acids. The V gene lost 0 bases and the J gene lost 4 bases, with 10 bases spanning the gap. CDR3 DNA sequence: TGCGCCAGCAGCCAAGAGGGCCGCAATTACGAGCAGTACTTC. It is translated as CASSQEGRNYEQYF.

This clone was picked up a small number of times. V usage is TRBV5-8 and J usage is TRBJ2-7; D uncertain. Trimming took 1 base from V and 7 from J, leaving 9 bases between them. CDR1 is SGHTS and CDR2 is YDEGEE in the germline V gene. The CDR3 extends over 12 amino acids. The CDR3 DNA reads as TGTGCCAGCAGCTTGTGGGCCACTGAGCAGTACTTC. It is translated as CASSLWATEQYF.

The CDR3 is CASSLTSGGADTQYF. CDR3 DNA sequence: TGTGCCAGCAGCTTGACTAGCGGAGGGGCAGATACGCAGTATTTT. V usage is TRBV7-3 and J usage is TRBJ2-3; 9 bases align to TRBD2. CDR3 length: 15 amino acids. The V segment lost 3 bases and the J segment 4 bases; nucleotides outside the gene matches: 5. Per germline, CDR1 SGHTA and CDR2 FQGTGA.

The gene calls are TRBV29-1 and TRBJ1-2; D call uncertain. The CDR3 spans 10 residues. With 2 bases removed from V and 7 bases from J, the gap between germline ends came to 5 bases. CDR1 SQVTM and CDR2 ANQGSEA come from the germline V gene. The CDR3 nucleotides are TGCAGCGTTGAACTAGGTGGCTACACCTTC. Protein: CSVELGGYTF.

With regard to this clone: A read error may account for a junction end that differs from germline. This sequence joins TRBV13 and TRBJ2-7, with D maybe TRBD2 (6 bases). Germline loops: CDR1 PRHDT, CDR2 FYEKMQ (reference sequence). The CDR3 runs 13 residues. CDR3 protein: CASSIGRGNEQYF. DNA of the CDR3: TGTGCCAGCAGCATAGGACGGGGGAACGAGCAGTACTTC.

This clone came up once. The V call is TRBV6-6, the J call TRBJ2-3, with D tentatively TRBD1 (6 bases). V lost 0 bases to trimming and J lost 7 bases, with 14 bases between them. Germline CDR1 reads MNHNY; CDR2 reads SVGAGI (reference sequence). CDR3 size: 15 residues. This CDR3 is CASSYSTAQGYTQYF. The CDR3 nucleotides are TGTGCCAGCAGTTACTCGACAGCCCAGGGGTATACGCAGTATTTT.

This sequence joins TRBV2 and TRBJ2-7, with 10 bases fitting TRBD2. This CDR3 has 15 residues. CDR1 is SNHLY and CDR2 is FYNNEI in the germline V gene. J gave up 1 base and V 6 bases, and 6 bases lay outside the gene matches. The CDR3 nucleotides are TGTGCCAGCAGCCAACTAGCGGGGAGGTCCTACGAGCAGTACTTC. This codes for CASSQLAGRSYEQYF.

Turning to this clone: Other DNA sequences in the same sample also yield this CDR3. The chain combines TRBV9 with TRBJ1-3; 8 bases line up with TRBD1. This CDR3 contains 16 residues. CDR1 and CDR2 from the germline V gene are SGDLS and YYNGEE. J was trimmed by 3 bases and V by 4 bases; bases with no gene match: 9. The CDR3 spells CASSTGTGQGGNTIYF. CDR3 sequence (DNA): TGTGCCAGCAGCACAGGGACAGGACAGGGTGGAAACACCATATATTTT. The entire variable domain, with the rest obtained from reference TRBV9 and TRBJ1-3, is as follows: DSGVTQTPKHLITATGQRVTLRCSPRSGDLSVYWYQQSLDQGLQFLIQYYNGEERAKGNILERFSAQQFPDLHSELNLSSLELGDSALYFCASSTGTGQGGNTIYFGEGSWLTVV.

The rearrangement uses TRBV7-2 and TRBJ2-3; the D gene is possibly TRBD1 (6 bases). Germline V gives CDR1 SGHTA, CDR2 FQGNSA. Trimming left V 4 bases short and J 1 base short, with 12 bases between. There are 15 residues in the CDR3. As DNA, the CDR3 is TGTGCCAGCAGCTCAGGGGTTCGGGGCACAGATACGCAGTATTTT. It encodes CASSSGVRGTDTQYF.

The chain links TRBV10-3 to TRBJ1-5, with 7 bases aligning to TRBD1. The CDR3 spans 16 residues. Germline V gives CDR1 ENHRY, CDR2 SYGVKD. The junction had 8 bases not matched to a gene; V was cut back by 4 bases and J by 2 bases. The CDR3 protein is CAISVGGLLGNQPQHF. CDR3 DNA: TGTGCCATCAGTGTAGGGGGCCTATTGGGCAATCAGCCCCAGCATTTT.

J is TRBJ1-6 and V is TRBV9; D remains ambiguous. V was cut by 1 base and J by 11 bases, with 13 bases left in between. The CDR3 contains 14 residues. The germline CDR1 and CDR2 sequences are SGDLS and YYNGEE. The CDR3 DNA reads TGTGCCAGCAGCGTACAACCCGCCGCGGCACCCCTCCACTTT. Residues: CASSVQPAAAPLHF.

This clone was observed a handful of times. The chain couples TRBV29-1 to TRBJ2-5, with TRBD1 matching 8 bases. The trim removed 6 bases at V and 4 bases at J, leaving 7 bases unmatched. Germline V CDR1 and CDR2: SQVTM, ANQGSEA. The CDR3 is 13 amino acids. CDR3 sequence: CSVGTGVGETQYF. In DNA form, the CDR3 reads TGCAGCGTCGGGACAGGTGTAGGAGAGACCCAGTACTTC.

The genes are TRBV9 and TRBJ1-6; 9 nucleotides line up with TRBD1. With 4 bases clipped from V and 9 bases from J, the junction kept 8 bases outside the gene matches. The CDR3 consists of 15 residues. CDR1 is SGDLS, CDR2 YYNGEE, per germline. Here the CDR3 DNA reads TGTGCCAGCAGCCCTCGGGACAGGGAGGGTTCACCCCTCCACTTT. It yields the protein CASSPRDREGSPLHF.

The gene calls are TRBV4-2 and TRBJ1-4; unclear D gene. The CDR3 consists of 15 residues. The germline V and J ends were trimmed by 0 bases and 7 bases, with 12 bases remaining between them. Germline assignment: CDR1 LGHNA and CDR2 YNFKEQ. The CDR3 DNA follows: TGTGCCAGCAGCCAAGATCCATACTCTGGTGAAAAACTGTTTTTT. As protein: CASSQDPYSGEKLFF.

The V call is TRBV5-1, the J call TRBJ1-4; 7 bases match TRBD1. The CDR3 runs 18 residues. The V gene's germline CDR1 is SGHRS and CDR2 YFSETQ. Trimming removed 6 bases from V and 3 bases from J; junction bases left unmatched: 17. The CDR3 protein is CASKRSDRDPFSNEKLFF. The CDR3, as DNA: TGCGCCAGCAAGAGGTCAGACAGGGATCCCTTCTCTAATGAAAAACTGTTTTTT.